A single sample gave rise to the 11 T cell receptor beta chains below, sequenced in a study of T cell repertoires in cytomegalovirus infection. TCRdb reprocessed the reads via MiXCR and lists one record per CDR3 protein. The table includes about 260,000 distinct CDR3 sequences, approximately 9% detected once. Sample: PBMCs. The receptors come from a human donor in good health (CMV status not recorded). Some clones in this sample may be carry-over from other donors' samples.

This clonotype was counted only a few times. The gene calls are TRBV20-1 and TRBJ1-5; TRBD1 agrees at 9 bases. The CDR3 runs to 15 residues. V lost 1 base to trimming and J lost 6 bases; unmatched junction nucleotides: 7. From germline, CDR1 is DFQATT and CDR2 SNEGSKA (reference sequence). For the CDR3, the DNA is TGCAGTGCTAGAGCCTCGGACAGGGGAAGTCAGCCCCAGCATTTT. Protein product: CSARASDRGSQPQHF.

This clonotype was observed a handful of times. The chain is built from TRBV24-1 and TRBJ2-2; TRBD1 matches at 8 bases. This CDR3 spans 14 amino acids. Germline V gene lookup returns CDR1 KGHDR and CDR2 SFDVKD. V lost 9 bases to trimming and J lost 1 base; unmatched junction nucleotides: 3. The CDR3 loop is CATGDRGNTGELFF. In DNA form, the CDR3 reads TGTGCCACCGGCGACAGGGGGAACACCGGGGAGCTGTTTTTT.

The rearrangement links TRBV15 to TRBJ2-5; D not certain. CDR3 size: 15 residues. V shed 1 base and J shed 0 bases, with 9 bases lying between them. Germline assignment: CDR1 LNHNV and CDR2 YYDKDF (reference sequence). The CDR3 loop reads CATSRGQRDQETQYF. As DNA, the CDR3 is TGTGCCACCAGCAGAGGGCAGCGCGACCAAGAGACCCAGTACTTC.

This clonotype was observed once. The chain is built from TRBV20-1 and TRBJ2-3; 10 bases align to TRBD1. From germline, CDR1 is DFQATT and CDR2 SNEGSKA (reference sequence). V lost 7 bases to trimming and J lost 3 bases; unmatched junction nucleotides: 10. There are 15 residues in the CDR3. In DNA, the CDR3 is TGCAGTGGAATGGGAGACAGGGGGCAGACAGATACGCAGTATTTT. This encodes CSGMGDRGQTDTQYF.

This clonotype was seen ten or more times. V is TRBV4-1 and J is TRBJ1-1; no clear D gene. The CDR3 extends over 17 amino acids. Germline V gene data show CDR1 as MGHRA and CDR2 as YSYEKL. V was clipped by 3 bases and J by 4 bases, with 21 bases between them. DNA for the CDR3: TGCGCCAGCAGCCACGAAATATGGGTCCGAGGGAGCACTGAAGCTTTCTTT. Residues: CASSHEIWVRGSTEAFF.

The chain joins TRBV28 to TRBJ2-5, with 8 bases matching TRBD2. Germline V gives CDR1 MDHEN, CDR2 SYDVKM. The junction had 9 bases not matched to a gene; V was cut back by 5 bases and J by 4 bases. The CDR3 sequence is 15 residues long. The DNA of the CDR3 is TGTGCCAGCAGTAACCCGGGGGGGACACGAGAGACCCAGTACTTC. This codes for CASSNPGGTRETQYF.

This clonotype was seen ten or more times. The J gene is TRBJ1-5, the V gene TRBV7-2; 8 bases match TRBD1. V was clipped by 8 bases and J by 1 base; unmatched bases: 4. Per the germline V gene, CDR1 is SGHTA and CDR2 is FQGNSA. The CDR3 length is 14 residues. CDR3: CASAPGGSNQPQHF. CDR3 coding DNA: TGTGCCAGCGCTCCAGGGGGCAGCAATCAGCCCCAGCATTTT.

This clonotype was seen at least ten times. The gene calls are TRBV7-2 and TRBJ2-5; 14 bases are shared with TRBD2. V shed 5 bases, J shed 4 bases, and the junction held 12 bases outside the gene matches. This CDR3 spans 18 amino acids. CDR1 is SGHTA, CDR2 FQGNSA, per germline. CDR3 residues: CASSNPGLAGDPRETQYF. The CDR3 nucleotides read TGTGCCAGCAGCAACCCGGGACTAGCGGGAGACCCTCGAGAGACCCAGTACTTC.

This clonotype was observed at least ten times. V and J are TRBV11-2 and TRBJ2-7; a weak D match, TRBD2 (6 bases). Germline V CDR1 and CDR2: SGHAT, FQNNGV. The CDR3 spans 15 residues. V gave up 2 bases and J gave up 3 bases, with 14 bases separating them. CDR3 coding DNA: TGTGCCAGCAGCTTAAGGCCGGGAGACGGCTACGAGCAGTACTTC. Protein sequence: CASSLRPGDGYEQYF.

The V call is TRBV14, the J call TRBJ2-7; no clear D gene. The V gene's germline CDR1 is SGHDN and CDR2 FVKESK. The CDR3 totals 14 residues. The V gene lost 1 base and the J gene lost 2 bases, with 9 bases spanning the gap. DNA of the CDR3: TGTGCCAGCAGCCAAGGGCAGCTAACCTACGAGCAGTACTTC. The encoded protein is CASSQGQLTYEQYF.

The gene calls are TRBV28 and TRBJ2-5; tentative D call: TRBD1 (9 bases). The CDR3 extends over 23 amino acids. Germline CDR1 reads MDHEN; CDR2 reads SYDVKM. The V end lost 3 bases, the J end lost 4 bases, and 39 bases lay between the germline ends. The chain's CDR3 is CASSLILRWGQGILAGGSETQYF. The CDR3 DNA sequence: TGTGCCAGCAGTTTGATACTCCGTTGGGGACAGGGCATTTTGGCGGGGGGATCAGAGACCCAGTACTTC.